The T cell receptor (beta chain) described here comes from a study of T-cell reconstitution after alpha-beta-depleted transplantation in children (TCRdb year 2016). Looking at the study overall: T-cell immune reconstitution after TCRalphabeta/CD19-depleted allogeneic hematopoietic cell transplantation in children was quantitatively tracked in the study by means of TCR repertoire profiling.

This clonotype has only a few counts. Its antigen is currently not known. Per-base quality was not reported, and no clone a single base away is much larger than it. The germline V gene provides CDR1 MDHEN and CDR2 SYDVKM. The CDR3, cysteine through phenylalanine, is 16 amino acids long. Of the read, only the CDR3 DNA is kept; its 48 bases are in frame from base 1. V is pruned by 1 base and J by 1 base, leaving 4 bases of the junction without a gene match. Library preparation was by PCR. The run used an Illumina HiSeq 2500. TCR libraries were prepared with molecular barcoding, using unique molecular identifiers to normalize TCRbeta repertoire quantification. TCRdb redid the processing of the public reads, applying fastp at Q25 and MiXCR, and retained in-frame beta chains. Here each entry gathers all rows of one CDR3 protein and keeps the most common genes and DNA. The table for this sample lists around 360,000 distinct CDR3 sequences; about a tenth of them were counted only once. The ten largest clones represent 2% to 3% of the sample.

Sequenced material: PBMCs from the stem cell graft donor, taken from the stem cell graft. The clonotype originates from a human donor who donated a stem cell graft to a child with acute lymphoblastic leukemia. The sequence is built from TRBV28 and TRBJ1-1, with 9 middle bases fitting TRBD1. The CDR3 here reads CASSLFGQGTNTEAFF. The DNA sequence is as follows: TGTGCCAGCAGTTTATTCGGACAGGGGACGAACACTGAAGCTTTCTTT.